The next 23 T cell receptor beta chains were all read from a single sample in a study of PD-1 blockade in classical Hodgkin lymphoma. The data were produced by immunoSEQ multiplex PCR, yet TCRdb's version contains in-frame clones alone and is incomplete. The profile shows roughly 11,000 clones, around 75% of them singletons. Every patient relapsed after autologous stem cell transplantation, and brentuximab vedotin exposure varied. The source material was peripheral blood mononuclear cells (PBMCs), sampled at baseline. The receptors were sampled from a human donor with classical Hodgkin lymphoma.

Comment on this clone: Relative to the germline gene, one junction end is altered; a read error may explain this. The CDR3 here is CASSLEDSPQTYGYTF. The CDR3, as DNA: TGTGCCAGTAGTCTAGAAGACAGCCCACAGACCTATGGCTACACCTTC. The chain employs TRBV19 and TRBJ1-2, with a tentative D call TRBD1 (5 bases). This CDR3 spans 16 amino acids. Germline V gives CDR1 LNHDA, CDR2 SQIVND (reference sequence).

The J gene is TRBJ1-4, the V gene TRBV11-2; D is uncertain. V was cut by 2 bases and J by 10 bases, with 17 bases left in between. CDR3 length: 15 residues. Per germline, CDR1 SGHAT and CDR2 FQNNGV. Written as DNA, the CDR3 is TGTGCCAGCAGCTTATTCTCTGGGGTAAAATCAAAACTGTTTTTT. Amino acid sequence: CASSLFSGVKSKLFF. The full variable domain, completed using reference TRBV11-2 and TRBJ1-4, is EAGVAQSPRYKIIEKRQSVAFWCNPISGHATLYWYQQILGQGPKLLIQFQNNGVVDDSQLPKDRFSAERLKGVDSTLKIQPAKLEDSAVYLCASSLFSGVKSKLFFGSGTQLSVL.

This chain connects TRBV19 to TRBJ2-1; D is uncertain. Germline CDR1 and CDR2: LNHDA and SQIVND (reference sequence). The length of the CDR3 is 13 residues. V lost 1 base and J 5 bases, leaving 6 bases between the germline ends. CDR3 nucleotide sequence: TGTGCCAGTAGTATAGTATCAAACAATGAGCAGTTCTTC. Translating it yields CASSIVSNNEQFF. The full variable domain, its missing parts supplied by reference TRBV19 and TRBJ2-1, is DGGITQSPKYLFRKEGQNVTLSCEQNLNHDAMYWYRQDPGQGLRLIYYSQIVNDFQKGDIAEGYSVSREKKESFPLTVTSAQKNPTAFYLCASSIVSNNEQFFGPGTRLTVL.

In its sample, this clone was seen a few times. V and J are TRBV9 and TRBJ2-7, with 12 bases that match TRBD2. CDR3 length equals 15 residues. J lost 2 bases, V lost 4 bases, and 4 bases had no gene match. Germline CDR1 reads SGDLS; CDR2 reads YYNGEE. CDR3 coding DNA: TGTGCCAGCAGCCCAAGGACTAGCGGGGCCTACGAGCAGTACTTC. It specifies CASSPRTSGAYEQYF.

The chain joins TRBV5-4 to TRBJ1-4, with D possibly TRBD1 on 6 matching bases. CDR3 size: 15 residues. Trimming took 4 bases from V and 0 from J, leaving 10 bases between them. The germline V gene encodes CDR1 SGHNT and CDR2 YYREEE (reference sequence). The CDR3 here is CASSLGGSTNEKLFF. In DNA form, the CDR3 reads TGTGCCAGCAGCCTAGGGGGTTCAACTAATGAAAAACTGTTTTTT.

The chain joins TRBV19 to TRBJ1-2; D gene unclear. CDR1 is LNHDA and CDR2 is SQIVND in the germline V gene (reference sequence). V shed 2 bases and J shed 3 bases, with 4 bases lying between them. This CDR3 spans 12 amino acids. CDR3 sequence (DNA): TGTGCCAGTAGTATATCAGACTATGGCTACACCTTC. This gives the protein CASSISDYGYTF. The complete variable domain, with remaining parts taken from reference TRBV19 and TRBJ1-2, reads DGGITQSPKYLFRKEGQNVTLSCEQNLNHDAMYWYRQDPGQGLRLIYYSQIVNDFQKGDIAEGYSVSREKKESFPLTVTSAQKNPTAFYLCASSISDYGYTFGSGTRLTVV.

With respect to this clone: The sample has other DNA sequences that encode this CDR3 too. The rearrangement joins TRBV29-1 to TRBJ1-2; no firm D call. The CDR3 runs 12 residues. With 5 bases removed from V and 3 bases from J, the gap between germline ends came to 10 bases. Looked up from germline, CDR1 is SQVTM and CDR2 is ANQGSEA. CDR3 protein: CSVSRVYYGYTF. The CDR3 DNA follows: TGCAGCGTTTCAAGGGTCTACTATGGCTACACCTTC.

The chain carries TRBV18 and TRBJ1-2; no clear D. CDR3 size: 15 residues. Per germline, CDR1 KGHSH and CDR2 LQKENI. Trimming cost V 3 bases and J 6 bases, with 17 bases left between them. CDR3 sequence: CASSPSSIQIHGYTF. The CDR3 DNA sequence: TGTGCCAGCTCACCGAGTTCTATCCAGATCCATGGCTACACCTTC.

The chain employs TRBV5-4 and TRBJ1-3, with no clear D. The CDR3 contains 16 residues. Germline V gives CDR1 SGHNT, CDR2 YYREEE (reference sequence). Trimming removed 4 bases from V and 4 bases from J, with 18 bases in between. CDR3 amino acids: CASSQEYATSGNTIYF. DNA for the CDR3: TGTGCCAGCAGCCAAGAATATGCCACCTCAGGAAACACCATATATTTT.

This clone has more than one count but fewer than ten. The chain joins TRBV18 to TRBJ1-3; maybe TRBD1 (6 bases). V was shortened by 3 bases and J by 4 bases, with 13 bases between the two germline ends. Germline assignment: CDR1 KGHSH and CDR2 LQKENI. The CDR3 runs 15 residues. CDR3 sequence: CASSPETGGGNTIYF. CDR3 nucleotides: TGTGCCAGCTCACCGGAGACAGGAGGCGGAAACACCATATATTTT.

The chain couples TRBV18 to TRBJ2-7, with 12 nucleotides matching TRBD1. Germline V gives CDR1 KGHSH, CDR2 LQKENI. V gave up 1 base and J gave up 7 bases; unmatched junction bases: 8. This CDR3 is 16 amino acids long. The chain's CDR3 is CASSPQGTGGVGEQYF. The CDR3 DNA follows: TGTGCCAGCTCACCACAAGGGACAGGGGGCGTCGGGGAGCAGTACTTC.

The chain combines TRBV11-1 with TRBJ2-3, with D perhaps assigned TRBD1 or TRBD2 (5 bases each). From germline, CDR1 is SGHAT and CDR2 FQDESV (reference sequence). The CDR3 is made up of 15 amino acids. V was clipped by 5 bases and J by 2 bases, with 14 bases between them. CDR3 bases: TGTGCCAGCAGCCTTTGGGGACGGATCACAGATACGCAGTATTTT. Translated: CASSLWGRITDTQYF.

The rearrangement joins TRBV21-1 to TRBJ2-5; the table's TRBD2 call for D was not verified on the DNA. TRBV21-1 is termed a pseudogene. This CDR3 comprises 15 residues. CDR3 amino acids: CASSNRGGTKETQYF. The CDR3 nucleotides are TGTGCCAGCAGCAATAGAGGCGGGACTAAAGAGACCCAGTACTTC.

This clone has just a few counts. The rearrangement links TRBV7-2 to TRBJ2-2; D is uncertain. Germline CDR1 and CDR2: SGHTA and FQGNSA. The CDR3 sequence is 15 residues long. Trimming took off 2 bases at V and 4 bases at J, with 11 bases between the two ends. The CDR3 reads CASSLTRPSTGELFF. The CDR3 DNA reads TGTGCCAGCAGCTTAACCCGACCAAGCACCGGGGAGCTGTTTTTT.

This sequence joins TRBV5-1 and TRBJ2-1, with D perhaps TRBD1 (6 bases). This CDR3 comprises 12 residues. Trimming took 0 bases from V and 9 from J, leaving 7 bases between them. Germline V lookup: CDR1 SGHRS, CDR2 YFSETQ. The CDR3, as DNA: TGCGCCAGCAGCTTGGGCAGGGGTGAGCAGTTCTTC. It codes for CASSLGRGEQFF. Using reference TRBV5-1 and TRBJ2-1 for the parts outside the CDR3, the full variable domain is KAGVTQTPRYLIKTRGQQVTLSCSPISGHRSVSWYQQTPGQGLQFLFEYFSETQRNKGNFPGRFSGRQFSNSRSEMNVSTLELGDSALYLCASSLGRGEQFFGPGTRLTVL.

This chain links TRBV19 with TRBJ1-4, with 7 positions matching TRBD1. Germline V gene lookup returns CDR1 LNHDA and CDR2 SQIVND (reference sequence). This CDR3 has 15 residues. The V gene end was trimmed by 5 bases and the J gene end by 5 bases; junction bases not matched to a gene: 8. The CDR3, as DNA: TGTGCCAGTAGTGTGGGGACAGCACGAAATGAAAAACTGTTTTTT. Translated: CASSVGTARNEKLFF.

V gene TRBV5-8 combines with J gene TRBJ1-2; D is uncertain. The CDR3 extends over 11 amino acids. From germline, CDR1 is SGHTS and CDR2 YDEGEE. V was cut by 1 base and J by 8 bases, with 6 bases left in between. CDR3 region: CASSLNWGYTF. CDR3 coding DNA: TGTGCCAGCAGCTTGAATTGGGGCTACACCTTC.

The chain recombines TRBV7-2 with TRBJ2-7; no firm D call. This CDR3 is built from 14 residues. Germline CDR1 is SGHTA and CDR2 is FQGNSA. V lost 5 bases to trimming and J lost 0 bases, with 11 bases between them. CDR3 amino acids: CASSLARHSYEQYF. DNA for the CDR3: TGTGCCAGCAGCCTGGCCCGGCACTCCTACGAGCAGTACTTC.

This clone has just a few counts. The chain couples TRBV19 to TRBJ1-1; TRBD1 might be the D (6 bases). This CDR3 spans 15 amino acids. Germline CDR1 reads LNHDA; CDR2 reads SQIVND (reference sequence). V was cut by 10 bases and J by 2 bases, with 20 bases left in between. The CDR3 region is CATQLGGRINTEAFF. The CDR3 DNA is TGTGCCACCCAGCTCGGGGGGCGCATCAACACTGAAGCTTTCTTT.

This clone showed up just once. V and J are TRBV5-1 and TRBJ2-3; 7 bases line up with TRBD1. In germline, CDR1 is SGHRS, CDR2 YFSETQ. V shed 2 bases and J 0 bases; nucleotides not matched to a gene: 3. This CDR3 region has 15 residues. The CDR3 loop is CASSLQGISTDTQYF. In DNA form, the CDR3 reads TGCGCCAGCAGCTTACAGGGGATAAGCACAGATACGCAGTATTTT.

The genes are TRBV10-3 and TRBJ1-5; possibly TRBD1 for D (5 bases). The V and J ends lost 4 bases and 2 bases respectively, with 9 bases between them. Germline assignment: CDR1 ENHRY and CDR2 SYGVKD. The CDR3 is 14 amino acids. CDR3 coding DNA: TGTGCCATCAGTGGAACAGGAGGCAATCAGCCCCAGCATTTT. Translated: CAISGTGGNQPQHF.

In its sample, this clone was seen once. This chain links TRBV7-2 with TRBJ2-1; D is unclear. V dropped 1 base and J dropped 6 bases, with 13 bases sitting between them. Germline CDR1 SGHTA, CDR2 FQGNSA. The CDR3 totals 15 residues. DNA for the CDR3: TGTGCCAGCAGCTTAGGCCGGCAGTCCCGCAATGAGCAGTTCTTC. Its protein product is CASSLGRQSRNEQFF.

The chain employs TRBV5-4 and TRBJ2-7; TRBD2 aligns across 7 bases. This CDR3 contains 14 residues. Germline CDR1 SGHNT, CDR2 YYREEE (reference sequence). The V and J ends lost 4 bases and 3 bases, in that order; junction bases with no gene match: 7. This chain's CDR3 is CASSPGGLGYEQYF. The CDR3 DNA sequence: TGTGCCAGCAGCCCGGGGGGTTTGGGCTACGAGCAGTACTTC.